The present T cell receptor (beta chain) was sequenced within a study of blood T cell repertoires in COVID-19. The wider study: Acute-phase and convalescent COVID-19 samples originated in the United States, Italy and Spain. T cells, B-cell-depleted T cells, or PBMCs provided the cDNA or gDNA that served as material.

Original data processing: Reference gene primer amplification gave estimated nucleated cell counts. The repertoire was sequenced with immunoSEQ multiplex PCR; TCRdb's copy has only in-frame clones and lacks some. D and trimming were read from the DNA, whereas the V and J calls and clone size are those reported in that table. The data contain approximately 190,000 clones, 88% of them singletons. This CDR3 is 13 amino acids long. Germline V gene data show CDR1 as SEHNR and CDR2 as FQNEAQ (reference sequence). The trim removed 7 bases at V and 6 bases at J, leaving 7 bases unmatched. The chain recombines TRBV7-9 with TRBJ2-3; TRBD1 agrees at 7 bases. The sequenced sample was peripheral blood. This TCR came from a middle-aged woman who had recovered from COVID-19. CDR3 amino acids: CASTMTGPDTQYF. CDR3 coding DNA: TGTGCCAGCACCATGACAGGGCCCGATACGCAGTATTTT.